The clone carrying this T cell receptor beta chain was found a few times. As yet, its antigen is unknown. The sample comes from a study of CD8 T cells in Susac syndrome. Whole-study findings and limits: Individuals included in the TCR sequencing and HLA analysis were acknowledged by the study to be relatively few in number.

After extraction with the RNeasy kit, about 0.45 to 1 ug of the RNA was reverse transcribed using random hexamers. A single record per CDR3 protein comes from TCRdb applying MiXCR to the immunoSEQ multiplex PCR reads. This sample yields under 150,000 distinct CDR3 sequences, of which more than 75% are seen a single time; around 0.24% belongs to the top ten. Germline loops: CDR1 SGHDT, CDR2 YYEEEE. This CDR3 has 12 amino acids. V gave up 7 bases and J gave up 3 bases, with 10 bases separating them. The clonotype comes from a human donor with multiple sclerosis. V and J are TRBV5-6 and TRBJ1-1, with no clear D. The sample was CD8+ T cells from PBMCs. The CDR3 reads CASGWGDTEAFF. CDR3 nucleotides: TGTGCCAGCGGCTGGGGAGACACTGAAGCTTTCTTT.